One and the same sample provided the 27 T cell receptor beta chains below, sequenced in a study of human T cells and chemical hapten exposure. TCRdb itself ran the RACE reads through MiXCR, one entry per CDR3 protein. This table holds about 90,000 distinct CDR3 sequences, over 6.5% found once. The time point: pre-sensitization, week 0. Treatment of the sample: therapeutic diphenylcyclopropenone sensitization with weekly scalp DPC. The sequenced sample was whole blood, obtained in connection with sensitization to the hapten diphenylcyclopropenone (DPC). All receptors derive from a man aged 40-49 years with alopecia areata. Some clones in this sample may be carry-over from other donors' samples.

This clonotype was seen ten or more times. The CDR3 sequence is CASSTVADTQYF. CDR3 in DNA: TGTGCCAGCAGCACAGTCGCAGATACGCAGTATTTT. This chain uses TRBV7-2 with TRBJ2-3; D gene uncertain. The germline gives CDR1 SGHTA, CDR2 FQGNSA. The CDR3 is 12 residues long. Trimming removed 5 bases from V and 4 bases from J, with 7 bases in between. The variable domain in full, completed from reference TRBV7-2 and TRBJ2-3, reads GAGVSQSPSNKVTEKGKDVELRCDPISGHTALYWYRQSLGQGLEFLIYFQGNSAPDKSGLPSDRFSAERTGGSVSTLTIQRTQQEDSAVYLCASSTVADTQYFGPGTRLTVL.

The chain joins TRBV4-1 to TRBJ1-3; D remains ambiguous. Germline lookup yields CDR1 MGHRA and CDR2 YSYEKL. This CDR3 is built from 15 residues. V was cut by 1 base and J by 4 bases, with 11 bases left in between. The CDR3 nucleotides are TGCGCCAGCAGCCAAGGGTTCGGCAGAGGAAACACCATATATTTT. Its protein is CASSQGFGRGNTIYF.

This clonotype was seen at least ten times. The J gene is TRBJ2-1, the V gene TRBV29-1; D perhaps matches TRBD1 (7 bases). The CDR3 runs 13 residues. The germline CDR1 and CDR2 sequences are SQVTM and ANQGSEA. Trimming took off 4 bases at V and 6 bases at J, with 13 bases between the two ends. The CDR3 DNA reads TGCAGCGTTGCGGTCCAGGGGGGCAATGAGCAGTTCTTC. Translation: CSVAVQGGNEQFF.

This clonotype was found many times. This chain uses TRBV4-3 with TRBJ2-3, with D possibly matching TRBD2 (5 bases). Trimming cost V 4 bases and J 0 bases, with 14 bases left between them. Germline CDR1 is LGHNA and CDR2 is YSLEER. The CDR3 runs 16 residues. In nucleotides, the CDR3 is TGCGCCAGCAGCCCCACCGGAGCGGAAAGCACAGATACGCAGTATTTT. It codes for CASSPTGAESTDTQYF.

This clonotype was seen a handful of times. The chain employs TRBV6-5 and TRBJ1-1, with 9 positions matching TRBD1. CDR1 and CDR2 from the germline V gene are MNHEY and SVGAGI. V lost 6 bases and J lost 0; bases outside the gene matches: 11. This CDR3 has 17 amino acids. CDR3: CASRPGQGFEMNTEAFF. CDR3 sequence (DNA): TGTGCCAGCAGACCCGGACAGGGGTTTGAGATGAACACTGAAGCTTTCTTT.

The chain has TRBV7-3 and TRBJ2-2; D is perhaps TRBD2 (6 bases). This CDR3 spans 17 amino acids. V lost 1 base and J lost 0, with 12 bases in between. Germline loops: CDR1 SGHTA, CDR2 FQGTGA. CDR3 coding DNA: TGTGCCAGCAGCTTAAACGGGGGACTCACGAACACCGGGGAGCTGTTTTTT. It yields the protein CASSLNGGLTNTGELFF.

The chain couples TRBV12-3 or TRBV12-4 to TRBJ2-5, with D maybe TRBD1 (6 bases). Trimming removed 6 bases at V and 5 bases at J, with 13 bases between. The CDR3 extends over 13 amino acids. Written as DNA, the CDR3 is TGTGCCAGCAGGAAATGGGGGCGGGAGACCCAGTACTTC. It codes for CASRKWGRETQYF.

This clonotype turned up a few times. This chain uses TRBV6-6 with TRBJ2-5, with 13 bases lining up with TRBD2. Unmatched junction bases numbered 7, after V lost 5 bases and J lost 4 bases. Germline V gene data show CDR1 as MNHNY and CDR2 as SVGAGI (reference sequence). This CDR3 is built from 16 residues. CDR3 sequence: CASSAELAGGVETQYF. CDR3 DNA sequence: TGTGCCAGCAGTGCCGAACTAGCGGGAGGGGTAGAGACCCAGTACTTC.

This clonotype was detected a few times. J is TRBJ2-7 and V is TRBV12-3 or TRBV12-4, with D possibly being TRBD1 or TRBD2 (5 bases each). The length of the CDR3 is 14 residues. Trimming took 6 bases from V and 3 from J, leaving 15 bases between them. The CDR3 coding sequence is TGTGCCAGCAGGACAGAGGGAGTGGTCTACGAGCAGTACTTC. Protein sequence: CASRTEGVVYEQYF.

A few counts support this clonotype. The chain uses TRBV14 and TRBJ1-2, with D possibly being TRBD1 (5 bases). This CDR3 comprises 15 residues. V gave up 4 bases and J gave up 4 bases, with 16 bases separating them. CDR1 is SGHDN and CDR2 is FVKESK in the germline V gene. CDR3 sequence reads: CASSPYGTRLYGYTF. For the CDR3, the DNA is TGTGCCAGCAGCCCTTATGGGACGAGACTCTATGGCTACACCTTC.

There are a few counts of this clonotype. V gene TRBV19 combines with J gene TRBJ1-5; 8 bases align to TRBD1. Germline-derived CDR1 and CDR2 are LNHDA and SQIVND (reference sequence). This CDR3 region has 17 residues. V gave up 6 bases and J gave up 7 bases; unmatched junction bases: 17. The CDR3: CASSEGTGQPARQPQHF. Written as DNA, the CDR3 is TGTGCCAGTAGCGAAGGGACAGGTCAACCAGCCCGGCAGCCCCAGCATTTT.

The CDR3: CASRLAGGPRETQYF. The CDR3 DNA is TGTGCCAGCAGGCTAGCGGGAGGGCCTAGGGAGACCCAGTACTTC. V usage is TRBV6-6 and J usage is TRBJ2-5, with TRBD2 identical over 12 bases. Germline lookup yields CDR1 MNHNY and CDR2 SVGAGI (reference sequence). This CDR3 is built from 15 residues. Germline trimming cut 6 bases from V and 5 bases from J; bases unmatched to any gene: 7.

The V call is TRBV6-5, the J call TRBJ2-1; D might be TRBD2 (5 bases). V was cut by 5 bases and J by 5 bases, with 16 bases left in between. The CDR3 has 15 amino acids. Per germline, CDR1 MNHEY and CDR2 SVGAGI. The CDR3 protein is CASSQPGWDNNEQFF. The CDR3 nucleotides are TGTGCCAGCAGTCAGCCGGGATGGGATAACAATGAGCAGTTCTTC.

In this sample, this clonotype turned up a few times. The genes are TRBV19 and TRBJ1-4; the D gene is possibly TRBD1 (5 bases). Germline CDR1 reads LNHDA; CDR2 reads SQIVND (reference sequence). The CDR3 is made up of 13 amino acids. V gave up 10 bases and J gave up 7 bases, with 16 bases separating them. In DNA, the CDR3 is TGTGCCATCGGACGTTCTGGGGGTGAAAAACTGTTTTTT. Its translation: CAIGRSGGEKLFF.

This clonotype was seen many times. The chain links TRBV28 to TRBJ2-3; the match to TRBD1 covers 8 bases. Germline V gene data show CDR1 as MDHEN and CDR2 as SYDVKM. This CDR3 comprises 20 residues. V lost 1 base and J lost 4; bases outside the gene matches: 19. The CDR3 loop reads CASSLSNVRTGKIGPDTQYF. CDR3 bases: TGTGCCAGCAGTTTATCTAACGTTAGGACAGGGAAGATAGGGCCAGATACGCAGTATTTT.

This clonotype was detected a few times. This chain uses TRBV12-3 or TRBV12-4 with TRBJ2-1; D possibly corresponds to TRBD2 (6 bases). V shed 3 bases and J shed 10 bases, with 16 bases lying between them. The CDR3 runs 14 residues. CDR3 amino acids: CASSLPGAPREQFF. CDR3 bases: TGTGCCAGCAGTTTGCCGGGAGCCCCACGAGAGCAGTTCTTC.

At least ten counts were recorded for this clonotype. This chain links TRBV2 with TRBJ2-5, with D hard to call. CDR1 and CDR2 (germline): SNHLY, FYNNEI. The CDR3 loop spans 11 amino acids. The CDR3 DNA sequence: TGTGTCGTGGCGGTCCAAGAGACCCAGTACTTC. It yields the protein CVVAVQETQYF.

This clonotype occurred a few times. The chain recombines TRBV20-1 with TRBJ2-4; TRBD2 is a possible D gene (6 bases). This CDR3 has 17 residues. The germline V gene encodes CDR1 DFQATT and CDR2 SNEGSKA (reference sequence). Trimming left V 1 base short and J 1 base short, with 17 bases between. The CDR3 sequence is CSARVLGAGMAKNIQYF. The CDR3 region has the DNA TGCAGTGCTAGAGTTTTGGGTGCGGGGATGGCCAAAAACATTCAGTACTTC.

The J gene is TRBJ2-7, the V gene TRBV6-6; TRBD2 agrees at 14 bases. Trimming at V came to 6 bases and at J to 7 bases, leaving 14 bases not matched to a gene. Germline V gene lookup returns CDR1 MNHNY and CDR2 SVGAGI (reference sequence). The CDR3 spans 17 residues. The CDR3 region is CASRVGLAGGDPGEQYV. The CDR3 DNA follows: TGTGCCAGCAGGGTTGGACTAGCGGGAGGTGACCCGGGGGAGCAGTACGTC.

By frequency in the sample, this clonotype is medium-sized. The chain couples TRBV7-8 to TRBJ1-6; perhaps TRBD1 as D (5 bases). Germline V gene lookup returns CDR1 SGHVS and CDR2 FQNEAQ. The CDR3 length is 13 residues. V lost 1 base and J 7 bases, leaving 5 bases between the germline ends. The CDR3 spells CASSLEGNSPLHF. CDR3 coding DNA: TGTGCCAGCAGCTTAGAGGGGAATTCACCCCTCCACTTT. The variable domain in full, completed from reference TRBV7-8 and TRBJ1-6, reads GAGVSQSPRYKVAKRGQDVALRCDPISGHVSLFWYQQALGQGPEFLTYFQNEAQLDKSGLPSDRFFAERPEGSVSTLKIQRTQQEDSAVYLCASSLEGNSPLHFGNGTRLTVT.

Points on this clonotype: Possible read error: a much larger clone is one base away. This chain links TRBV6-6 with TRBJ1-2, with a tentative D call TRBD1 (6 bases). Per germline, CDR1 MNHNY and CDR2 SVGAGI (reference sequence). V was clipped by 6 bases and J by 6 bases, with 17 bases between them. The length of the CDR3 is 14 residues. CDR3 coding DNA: TGTGCCAGCAGGGCTATTAGGTCAGGGGATGGCTACACCTTC. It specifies CASRAIRSGDGYTF.

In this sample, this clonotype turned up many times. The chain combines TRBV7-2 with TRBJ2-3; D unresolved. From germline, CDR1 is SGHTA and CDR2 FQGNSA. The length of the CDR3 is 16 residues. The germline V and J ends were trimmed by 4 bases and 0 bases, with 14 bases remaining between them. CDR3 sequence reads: CASSSPRRSSTDTQYF. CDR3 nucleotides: TGTGCCAGCAGCTCCCCCCGCAGGTCTAGCACAGATACGCAGTATTTT.

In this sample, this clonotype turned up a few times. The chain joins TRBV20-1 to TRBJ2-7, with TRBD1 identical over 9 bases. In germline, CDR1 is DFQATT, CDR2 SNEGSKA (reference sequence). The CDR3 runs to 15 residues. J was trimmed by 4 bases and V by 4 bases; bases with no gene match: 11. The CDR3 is CSANDRNRGQYEQYF. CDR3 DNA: TGCAGTGCTAATGACCGGAACAGGGGGCAGTACGAGCAGTACTTC.

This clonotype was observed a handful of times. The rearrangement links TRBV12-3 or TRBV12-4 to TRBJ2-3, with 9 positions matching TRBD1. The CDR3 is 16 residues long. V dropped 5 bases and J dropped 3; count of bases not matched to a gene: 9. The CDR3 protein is CASSPGGTGKTDTQYF. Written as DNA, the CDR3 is TGTGCCAGCAGTCCCGGCGGGACAGGGAAAACAGATACGCAGTATTTT.

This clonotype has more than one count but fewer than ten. DNA for the CDR3: TGCGCCAGCAGCCAAGGACTAGCGGATTACAATGAGCAGTTCTTC. The encoded protein is CASSQGLADYNEQFF. The chain carries TRBV4-1 and TRBJ2-1, with 9 positions matching TRBD2. CDR3 length: 15 residues. Unmatched junction bases numbered 2, after V lost 1 base and J lost 4 bases. Germline assignment: CDR1 MGHRA and CDR2 YSYEKL.

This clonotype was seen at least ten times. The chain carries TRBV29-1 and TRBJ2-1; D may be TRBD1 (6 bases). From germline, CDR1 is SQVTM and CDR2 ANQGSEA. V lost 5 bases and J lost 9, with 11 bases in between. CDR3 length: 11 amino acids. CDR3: CSVSQGTEQFF. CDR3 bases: TGCAGCGTTTCTCAGGGGACTGAGCAGTTCTTC.

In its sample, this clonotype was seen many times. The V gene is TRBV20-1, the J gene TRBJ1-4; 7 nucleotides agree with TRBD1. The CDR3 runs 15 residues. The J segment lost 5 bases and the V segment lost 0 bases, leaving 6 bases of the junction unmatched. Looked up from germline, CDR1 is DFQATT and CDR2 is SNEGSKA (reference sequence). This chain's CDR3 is CSARETGARNEKLFF. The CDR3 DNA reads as TGCAGTGCTAGAGAAACAGGGGCCCGGAATGAAAAACTGTTTTTT.